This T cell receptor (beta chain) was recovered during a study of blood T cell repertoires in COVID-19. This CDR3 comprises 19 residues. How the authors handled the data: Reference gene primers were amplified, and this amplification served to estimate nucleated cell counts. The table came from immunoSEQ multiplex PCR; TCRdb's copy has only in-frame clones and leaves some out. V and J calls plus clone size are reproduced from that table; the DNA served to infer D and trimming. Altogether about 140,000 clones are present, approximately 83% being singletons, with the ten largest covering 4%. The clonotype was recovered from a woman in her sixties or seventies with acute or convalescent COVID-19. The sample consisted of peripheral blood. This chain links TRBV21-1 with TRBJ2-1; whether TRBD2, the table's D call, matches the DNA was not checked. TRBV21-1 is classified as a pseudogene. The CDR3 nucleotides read TGTGCCAGCAGCAAGGCCTTGAGGAGACTAGCGGGAGGGCCTGATGAGCAGTTCTTC. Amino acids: CASSKALRRLAGGPDEQFF.